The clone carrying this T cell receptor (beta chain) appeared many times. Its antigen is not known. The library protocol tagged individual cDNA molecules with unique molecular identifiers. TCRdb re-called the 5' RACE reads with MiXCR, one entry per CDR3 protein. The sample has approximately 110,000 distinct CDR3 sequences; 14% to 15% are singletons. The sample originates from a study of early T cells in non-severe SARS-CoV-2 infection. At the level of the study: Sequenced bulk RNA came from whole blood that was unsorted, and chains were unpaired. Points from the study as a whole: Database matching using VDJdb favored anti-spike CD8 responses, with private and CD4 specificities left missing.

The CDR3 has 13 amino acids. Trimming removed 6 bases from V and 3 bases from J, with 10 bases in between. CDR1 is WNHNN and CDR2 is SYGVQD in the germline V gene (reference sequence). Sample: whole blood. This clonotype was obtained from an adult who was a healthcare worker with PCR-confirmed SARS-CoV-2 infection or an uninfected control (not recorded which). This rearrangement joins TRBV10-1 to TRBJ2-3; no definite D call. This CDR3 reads CASSRGPTDTQYF. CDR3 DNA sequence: TGCGCCAGCAGCCGCGGACCTACAGATACGCAGTATTTT.